This is a list of T cell receptor beta chains from one sample in a study of radiation and T cells in renal cell carcinoma. Profiled with immunoSEQ multiplex PCR; TCRdb holds only in-frame clones, not every one. The sample lists fewer than 200,000 clones; about 87% were seen once. The sequencing used blood, collected from a patient whose treatment included radiotherapy and nephrectomy. These TCRs come from a woman in her 50s with renal cell carcinoma. Each CDR3 is given with its conserved first and last residue. A D gene is named only where the DNA matches it firmly. Size values are once, few and many counts, or a class for expanded clones, and some rows have none.

D: -
J: TRBJ1-1
V: TRBV5-6
size: -
CDR3: CASRTSRGVADQAFF
DNA: TGTGCCAGCAGAACCAGCCGGGGTGTGGCAGATCAAGCTTTCTTT

D: -
J: TRBJ1-1
V: TRBV5-4
size: few
CDR3: CASRWGQANTEAFF
DNA: TGTGCCAGCAGATGGGGTCAGGCCAACACTGAAGCTTTCTTT

D: -
J: TRBJ2-2
V: TRBV7-9
size: few
CDR3: CASSLPNTGELFF
DNA: TGTGCCAGCAGCTTACCGAACACCGGGGAGCTGTTTTTT

D: TRBD1
J: TRBJ1-4
V: TRBV11-1
size: -
CDR3: CASSPKGAWREKLFF
DNA: TGTGCCAGCAGCCCGAAGGGGGCCTGGCGTGAAAAACTGTTTTTT

D: -
J: TRBJ2-2
V: TRBV10-1
size: -
CDR3: CASSAGQSTGELFF
DNA: TGCGCCAGCAGTGCGGGACAAAGCACCGGGGAGCTGTTTTTT

D: -
J: TRBJ1-1
V: TRBV19
size: -
CDR3: CASSIERGGTEAFF
DNA: TGTGCCAGTAGTATAGAGAGGGGAGGTACTGAAGCTTTCTTT

D: -
J: TRBJ1-4
V: TRBV6-6
size: -
CDR3: CASSYSHLNEKLFF
DNA: TGTGCCAGCAGTTACAGCCACCTAAATGAAAAACTGTTTTTT

D: -
J: TRBJ1-6
V: TRBV6-5
size: -
CDR3: CASSYSYLSYNSPLHF
DNA: TGTGCCAGCAGCTACTCGTACCTCTCCTATAATTCACCCCTCCACTTT

D: -
J: TRBJ1-6
V: TRBV6-6
size: -
CDR3: CASRKHGTDNSPLHF
DNA: TGTGCCAGCAGAAAGCACGGAACCGATAATTCACCCCTCCACTTT

D: TRBD2
J: TRBJ2-5
V: TRBV7-2
size: -
CDR3: CASSPPSGGQETQYF
DNA: TGTGCCAGCAGCCCGCCTAGCGGGGGCCAAGAGACCCAGTACTTC

D: -
J: TRBJ1-1
V: TRBV14
size: few
CDR3: CASSQDLTTEAFF
DNA: TGTGCCAGCAGCCAAGACCTGACCACTGAAGCTTTCTTT

D: -
J: TRBJ1-6
V: TRBV19
size: -
CDR3: CASSIVAPSSPLHF
DNA: TGTGCCAGTAGTATAGTAGCCCCTTCTTCACCCCTCCACTTT

D: -
J: TRBJ1-4
V: TRBV19
size: -
CDR3: CASSSPRNPGTNEKLFF
DNA: TGTGCCAGTAGTTCCCCTCGGAACCCTGGGACTAATGAAAAACTGTTTTTT

D: TRBD1
J: TRBJ2-7
V: TRBV5-6
size: -
CDR3: CASSPQQGATTKQYF
DNA: TGTGCCAGCAGCCCACAACAGGGGGCTACTACGAAGCAGTACTTC

D: -
J: TRBJ1-5
V: TRBV18
size: -
CDR3: CASSPEISNHNQPQHF
DNA: TGTGCCAGCTCACCAGAGATCTCTAATCATAATCAGCCCCAGCATTTT

D: -
J: TRBJ1-6
V: TRBV5-4
size: -
CDR3: CASNMGKDSPLHF
DNA: TGTGCCAGCAACATGGGTAAGGATTCACCCCTCCACTTT

D: -
J: TRBJ1-5
V: TRBV19
size: -
CDR3: CASSTRTAYSNQPQHF
DNA: TGTGCCAGTAGTACCCGGACAGCGTATAGCAATCAGCCCCAGCATTTT

D: -
J: TRBJ1-5
V: TRBV7-9
size: -
CDR3: CASSLWGNGFNQPQHF
DNA: TGTGCCAGCAGCTTATGGGGTAATGGGTTCAATCAGCCCCAGCATTTT

D: -
J: TRBJ1-2
V: TRBV28
size: -
CDR3: CASSRRLANYGYTF
DNA: TGTGCCAGCAGTCGACGGTTAGCTAACTATGGCTACACCTTC

D: TRBD1
J: TRBJ2-7
V: TRBV19
size: -
CDR3: CASSVWDSSYEQYF
DNA: TGTGCCAGTAGCGTATGGGACAGCTCCTACGAGCAGTACTTC

D: TRBD2
J: TRBJ2-1
V: TRBV4-3
size: -
CDR3: CASSQGIAGGEQFF
DNA: TGCGCCAGCAGCCAAGGGATAGCGGGGGGGGAGCAGTTCTTC

D: -
J: TRBJ2-1
V: TRBV7-9
size: -
CDR3: CASSPYNEQFF
DNA: TGTGCCAGCAGCCCATACAATGAGCAGTTCTTC

D: -
J: TRBJ2-3
V: TRBV19
size: -
CDR3: CASSPFSISTDTQYF
DNA: TGTGCCAGTAGCCCTTTTAGCATTAGCACAGATACGCAGTATTTT

D: TRBD1
J: TRBJ1-1
V: TRBV6-1
size: -
CDR3: CASSHRDSFTEAFF
DNA: TGTGCCAGCAGTCACAGGGACAGTTTCACTGAAGCTTTCTTT

D: -
J: TRBJ1-5
V: TRBV7-8
size: -
CDR3: CASSLGAPGGTNNQPQHF
DNA: TGTGCCAGCAGCTTAGGGGCCCCGGGGGGCACAAACAATCAGCCCCAGCATTTT

D: -
J: TRBJ1-1
V: TRBV10-3
size: -
CDR3: CAINTGYGTEAFF
DNA: TGTGCCATCAACACGGGATACGGCACTGAAGCTTTCTTT

D: -
J: TRBJ1-1
V: TRBV5-1
size: -
CDR3: CASSLLGAKNEAFF
DNA: TGCGCCAGCAGCTTGTTGGGGGCCAAGAATGAAGCTTTCTTT

D: TRBD2
J: TRBJ2-3
V: TRBV9
size: once
CDR3: CASSREAGGGPDTQYF
DNA: TGTGCCAGCAGCAGAGAAGCGGGGGGAGGGCCGGATACGCAGTATTTT